The entry below gives a single TCR beta chain sequence along with its context. The sample belongs to a study of shared clonotypes between healthy human individuals. The CDR3 extends over 13 amino acids. Germline V gene data show CDR1 as MNHEY and CDR2 as SVGAGI. V shed 5 bases and J shed 6 bases, with 13 bases lying between them. Deep-level assay runs were performed. Produced via immunoSEQ multiplex PCR; TCRdb's table is partial and in-frame only. The sample yields about half a million clones, around 80% seen once. Sequencing used PBMCs. This chain uses TRBV6-5 with TRBJ1-2; D ambiguous. This receptor was obtained from a woman aged 40 to 50 in good health. Some clones in this sample may be carry-over from other donors' samples. CDR3 sequence: CASSTSRNDGYTF. The CDR3 DNA follows: TGTGCCAGCAGTACCAGCAGGAATGATGGCTACACCTTC.